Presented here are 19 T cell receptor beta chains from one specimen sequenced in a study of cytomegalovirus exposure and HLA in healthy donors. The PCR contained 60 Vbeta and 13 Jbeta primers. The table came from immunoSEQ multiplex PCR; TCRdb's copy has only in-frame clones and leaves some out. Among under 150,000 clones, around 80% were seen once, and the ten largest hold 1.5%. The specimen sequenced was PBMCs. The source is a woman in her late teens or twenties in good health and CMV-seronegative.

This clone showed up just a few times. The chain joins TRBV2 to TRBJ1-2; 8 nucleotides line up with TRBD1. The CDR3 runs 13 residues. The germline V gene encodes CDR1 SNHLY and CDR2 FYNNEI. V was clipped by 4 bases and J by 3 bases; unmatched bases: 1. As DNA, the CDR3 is TGTGCCAGCAGTGCGACAGGGGACTATGGCTACACCTTC. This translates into CASSATGDYGYTF. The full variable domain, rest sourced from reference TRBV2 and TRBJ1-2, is EPEVTQTPSHQVTQMGQEVILRCVPISNHLYFYWYRQILGQKVEFLVSFYNNEISEKSEIFDDQFSVERPDGSNFTLKIRSTKLEDSAMYFCASSATGDYGYTFGSGTRLTVV.

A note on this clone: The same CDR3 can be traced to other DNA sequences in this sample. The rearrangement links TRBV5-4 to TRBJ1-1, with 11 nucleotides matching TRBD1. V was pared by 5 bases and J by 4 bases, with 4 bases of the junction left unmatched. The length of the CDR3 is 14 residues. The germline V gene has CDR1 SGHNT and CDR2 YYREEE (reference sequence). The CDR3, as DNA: TGTGCCAGCAGTCCCGGGACAGGGGGCACTGAAGCTTTCTTT. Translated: CASSPGTGGTEAFF.

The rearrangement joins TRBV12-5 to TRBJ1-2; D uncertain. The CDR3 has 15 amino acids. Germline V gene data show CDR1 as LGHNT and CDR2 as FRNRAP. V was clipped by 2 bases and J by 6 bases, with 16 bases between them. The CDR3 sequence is CASGLSPSQMDGYTF. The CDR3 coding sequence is TGTGCTAGTGGTTTGAGTCCATCCCAGATGGATGGCTACACCTTC.

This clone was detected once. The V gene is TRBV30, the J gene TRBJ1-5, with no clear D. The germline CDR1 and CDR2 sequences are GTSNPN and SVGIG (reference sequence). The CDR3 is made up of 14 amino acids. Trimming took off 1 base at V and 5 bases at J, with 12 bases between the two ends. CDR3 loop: CAWSGGQRDQPQHF. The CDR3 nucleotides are TGTGCCTGGAGTGGGGGTCAGCGGGATCAGCCCCAGCATTTT. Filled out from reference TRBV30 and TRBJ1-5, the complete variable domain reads SQTIHQWPATLVQPVGSPLSLECTVEGTSNPNLYWYRQAAGRGLQLLFYSVGIGQISSEVPQNLSASRPQDRQFILSSKKLLLSDSGFYLCAWSGGQRDQPQHFGDGTRLSIL.

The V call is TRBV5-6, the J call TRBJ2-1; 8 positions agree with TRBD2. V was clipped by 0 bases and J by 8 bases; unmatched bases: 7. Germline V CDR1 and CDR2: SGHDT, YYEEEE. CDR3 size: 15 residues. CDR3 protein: CASSLASGGGDEQFF. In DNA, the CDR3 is TGTGCCAGCAGCTTGGCCAGCGGGGGAGGGGATGAGCAGTTCTTC.

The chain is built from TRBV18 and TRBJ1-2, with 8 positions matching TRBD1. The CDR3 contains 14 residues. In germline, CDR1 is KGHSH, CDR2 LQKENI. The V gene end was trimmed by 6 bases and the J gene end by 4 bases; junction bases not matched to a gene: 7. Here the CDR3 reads CASSPGTGLYGYTF. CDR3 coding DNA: TGTGCCAGCTCGCCCGGGACAGGACTCTATGGCTACACCTTC.

The CDR3, as DNA: TGTGCCAGCAGCCGCGGGACTCTCTATGGCTACACCTTC. Residues: CASSRGTLYGYTF. The chain joins TRBV6-5 to TRBJ1-2; weak D call: TRBD1 (5 bases). Germline CDR1 reads MNHEY; CDR2 reads SVGAGI. The V and J ends lost 6 bases and 4 bases respectively, with 12 bases between them. The length of the CDR3 is 13 residues.

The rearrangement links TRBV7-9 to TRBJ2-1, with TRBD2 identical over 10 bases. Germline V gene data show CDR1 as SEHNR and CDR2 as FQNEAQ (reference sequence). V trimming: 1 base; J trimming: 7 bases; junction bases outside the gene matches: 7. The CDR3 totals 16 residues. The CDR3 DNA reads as TGTGCCAGCAGCTTAGGGCTAGCGGGAGTGGGTAATGAGCAGTTCTTC. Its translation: CASSLGLAGVGNEQFF.

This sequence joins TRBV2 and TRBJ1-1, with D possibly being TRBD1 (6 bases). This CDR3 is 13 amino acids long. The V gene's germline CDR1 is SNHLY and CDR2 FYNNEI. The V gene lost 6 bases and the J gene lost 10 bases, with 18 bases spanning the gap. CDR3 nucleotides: TGTGCCAGCAGCCCATTCGGGACAATTGGAGCTTTCTTT. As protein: CASSPFGTIGAFF. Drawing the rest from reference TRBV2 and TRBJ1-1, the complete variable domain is EPEVTQTPSHQVTQMGQEVILRCVPISNHLYFYWYRQILGQKVEFLVSFYNNEISEKSEIFDDQFSVERPDGSNFTLKIRSTKLEDSAMYFCASSPFGTIGAFFGQGTRLTVV.

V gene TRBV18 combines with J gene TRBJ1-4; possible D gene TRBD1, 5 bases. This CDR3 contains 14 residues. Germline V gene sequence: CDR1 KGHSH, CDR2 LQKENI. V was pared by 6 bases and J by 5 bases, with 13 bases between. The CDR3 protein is CASSPRDRNEKLFF. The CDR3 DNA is TGTGCCAGCTCGCCGCGGGACCGCAATGAAAAACTGTTTTTT.

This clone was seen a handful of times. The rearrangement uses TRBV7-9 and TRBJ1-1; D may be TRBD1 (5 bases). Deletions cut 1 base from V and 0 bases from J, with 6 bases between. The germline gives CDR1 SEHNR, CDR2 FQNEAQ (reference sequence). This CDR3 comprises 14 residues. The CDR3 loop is CASSLGQMNTEAFF. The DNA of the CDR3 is TGTGCCAGCAGCTTAGGACAGATGAACACTGAAGCTTTCTTT.

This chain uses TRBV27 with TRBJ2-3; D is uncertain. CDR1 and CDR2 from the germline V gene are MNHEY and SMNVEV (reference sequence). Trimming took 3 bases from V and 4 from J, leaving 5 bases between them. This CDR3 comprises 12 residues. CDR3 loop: CASSLNSDTQYF. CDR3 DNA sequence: TGTGCCAGCAGTTTGAACTCAGATACGCAGTATTTT.

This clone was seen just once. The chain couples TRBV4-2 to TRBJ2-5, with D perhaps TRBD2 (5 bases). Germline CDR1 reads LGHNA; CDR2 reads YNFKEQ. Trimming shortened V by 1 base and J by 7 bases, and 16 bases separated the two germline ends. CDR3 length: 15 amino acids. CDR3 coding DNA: TGTGCCAGCAGCCAAGCTTCCCCTAATGAGGGGACCCAGTACTTC. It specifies CASSQASPNEGTQYF.

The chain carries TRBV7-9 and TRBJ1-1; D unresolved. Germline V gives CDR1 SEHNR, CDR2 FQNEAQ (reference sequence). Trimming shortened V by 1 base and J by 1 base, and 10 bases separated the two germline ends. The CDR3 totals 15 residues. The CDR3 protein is CASSLGEGPNTEAFF. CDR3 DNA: TGTGCCAGCAGCTTAGGGGAGGGCCCGAACACTGAAGCTTTCTTT.

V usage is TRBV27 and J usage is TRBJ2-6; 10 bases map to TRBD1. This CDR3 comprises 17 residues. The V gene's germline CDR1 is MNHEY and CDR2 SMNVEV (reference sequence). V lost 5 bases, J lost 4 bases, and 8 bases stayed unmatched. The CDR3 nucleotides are TGTGCCAGCAGTAAGGGGACAGGGGTAAAAGGGGCCAACGTCCTGACTTTC. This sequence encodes CASSKGTGVKGANVLTF.

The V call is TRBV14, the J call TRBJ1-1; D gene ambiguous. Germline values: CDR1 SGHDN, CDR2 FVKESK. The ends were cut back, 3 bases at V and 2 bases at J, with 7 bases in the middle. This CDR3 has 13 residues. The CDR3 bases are TGTGCCAGCAGCCAGAGTATTAACACTGAAGCTTTCTTT. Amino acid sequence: CASSQSINTEAFF.

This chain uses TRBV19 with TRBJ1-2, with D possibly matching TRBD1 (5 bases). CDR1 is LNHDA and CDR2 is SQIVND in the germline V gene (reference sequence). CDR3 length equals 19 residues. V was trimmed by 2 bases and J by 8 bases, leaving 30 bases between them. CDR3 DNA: TGTGCCAGTAGTATAAGCGGGGTTGCGGGTGAAGACAGCTTCCACGGCTACACCTTC. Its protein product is CASSISGVAGEDSFHGYTF.

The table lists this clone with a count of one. DNA for the CDR3: TGCGCCAGCAGCTCCGCGTCAGCGGGAGGGAGCGAGACCCAGTACTTC. It encodes CASSSASAGGSETQYF. The rearrangement links TRBV5-1 to TRBJ2-5, with 10 bases fitting TRBD2. From germline, CDR1 is SGHRS and CDR2 YFSETQ. This CDR3 is 16 amino acids long. V trimming: 3 bases; J trimming: 5 bases; junction bases outside the gene matches: 10.

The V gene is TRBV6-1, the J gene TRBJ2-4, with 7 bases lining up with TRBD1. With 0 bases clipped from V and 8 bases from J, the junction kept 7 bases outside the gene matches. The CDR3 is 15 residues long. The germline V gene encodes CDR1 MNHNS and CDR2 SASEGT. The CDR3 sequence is CASSEATRTGDIQYF. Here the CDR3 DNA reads TGTGCCAGCAGTGAAGCAACTCGGACAGGAGACATTCAGTACTTC.